The 15 T cell receptor beta chains below were found in one sample sequenced in a study of cytomegalovirus exposure and HLA in healthy donors. The PCR had 60 Vbeta and 13 Jbeta primers. Measured with immunoSEQ multiplex PCR; TCRdb has only the in-frame clones, and not every one. The table records around 99,000 clones, roughly 80% of them present only once. The sequenced sample was PBMCs. These receptors came from a young man in good health and CMV-seronegative.

The rearrangement joins TRBV29-1 to TRBJ2-3, with 7 bases that match TRBD2. The ends lost 6 bases at V and 3 bases at J; junction bases unmatched: 9. CDR3 length: 14 residues. The germline V gene encodes CDR1 SQVTM and CDR2 ANQGSEA. CDR3 loop: CSVEVGGETDTQYF. CDR3 nucleotide sequence: TGCAGCGTCGAGGTGGGAGGGGAAACAGATACGCAGTATTTT.

This chain links TRBV4-1 with TRBJ2-1, with 7 bases aligning to TRBD1. The trim removed 3 bases at V and 4 bases at J, leaving 12 bases unmatched. Germline CDR1 MGHRA, CDR2 YSYEKL. The CDR3 consists of 17 residues. In DNA form, the CDR3 reads TGCGCCAGCAGCCAGCGCACGGGACAGACATTTTACAATGAGCAGTTCTTC. This gives the protein CASSQRTGQTFYNEQFF.

The V call is TRBV19, the J call TRBJ1-2, with 7 bases matching TRBD1. The CDR3 contains 14 residues. V lost 5 bases to trimming and J lost 7 bases; unmatched junction nucleotides: 10. In germline, CDR1 is LNHDA, CDR2 SQIVND (reference sequence). The DNA of the CDR3 is TGTGCCAGTAGTCCAACAGGGGAGGTGGCTGGCTACACCTTC. As protein: CASSPTGEVAGYTF.

The V gene is TRBV5-1, the J gene TRBJ1-5; 10 nucleotides line up with TRBD1. Trimming removed 4 bases from V and 3 bases from J; junction bases left unmatched: 7. The CDR3 totals 16 residues. Per the germline V gene, CDR1 is SGHRS and CDR2 is YFSETQ. CDR3 sequence reads: CASSRTGTGDNQPQHF. DNA of the CDR3: TGCGCCAGCAGCCGTACCGGGACAGGGGACAATCAGCCCCAGCATTTT.

This clone appeared a few times. This chain uses TRBV7-3 with TRBJ2-1, with 9 nucleotides matching TRBD1. Germline V CDR1 and CDR2: SGHTA, FQGTGA. The CDR3 is 13 amino acids. The V and J ends lost 8 bases and 8 bases, in that order; junction bases with no gene match: 7. The CDR3 sequence is CASGQGSAHEQFF. In DNA form, the CDR3 reads TGTGCCAGCGGACAGGGGAGCGCCCATGAGCAGTTCTTC.

CDR3 DNA: TGCAGCGTTGAAAAACAGCTCGACTATGGCTACACCTTC. It encodes CSVEKQLDYGYTF. V is TRBV29-1 and J is TRBJ1-2, with D unclear. The CDR3 is 13 amino acids. The V end was cut by 2 bases, the J end by 3 bases, with 10 bases between. The germline V gene encodes CDR1 SQVTM and CDR2 ANQGSEA.

The gene calls are TRBV11-2 and TRBJ2-7; a possible D gene is TRBD1 (5 bases). Trimming pared 0 bases from V and 12 bases from J, leaving 15 bases between. The CDR3 has 13 amino acids. Germline V gene sequence: CDR1 SGHAT, CDR2 FQNNGV. CDR3 amino acids: CASSLDLIRDLYF. The CDR3 coding sequence is TGTGCCAGCAGCTTAGATCTAATCAGGGATTTGTACTTC.

The V call is TRBV6-1, the J call TRBJ2-7; D possibly corresponds to TRBD1 (6 bases). This CDR3 comprises 14 residues. V lost 7 bases, J lost 2 bases, and 15 bases lay in between. Germline V lookup: CDR1 MNHNS, CDR2 SASEGT. The CDR3 here is CASNPETGPYEQYF. Here the CDR3 DNA reads TGTGCCAGCAACCCCGAGACAGGTCCCTACGAGCAGTACTTC.

This clone appeared a few times. This chain joins TRBV7-2 and TRBJ2-6, with D possibly matching TRBD2 (6 bases). The CDR3 is 19 residues long. V lost 5 bases and J lost 0, with 20 bases in between. Germline CDR1 reads SGHTA; CDR2 reads FQGNSA. The CDR3, as DNA: TGTGCCAGCAGCCCGGAGGGAGGCCTAACCAGCTCTGGGGCCAACGTCCTGACTTTC. This codes for CASSPEGGLTSSGANVLTF.

The chain joins TRBV28 to TRBJ2-2; 8 bases line up with TRBD2. With 8 bases clipped from V and 1 base from J, the junction kept 3 bases outside the gene matches. The CDR3 consists of 14 residues. Germline V lookup: CDR1 MDHEN, CDR2 SYDVKM. The CDR3 sequence is CASLAGGNTGELFF. The CDR3 nucleotides read TGTGCCAGCTTGGCGGGAGGGAACACCGGGGAGCTGTTTTTT.

The rearrangement links TRBV5-1 to TRBJ1-5, with D tentatively TRBD1 (5 bases). This CDR3 has 15 residues. Trimming took off 4 bases at V and 3 bases at J, with 14 bases between the two ends. Per the germline V gene, CDR1 is SGHRS and CDR2 is YFSETQ. CDR3 DNA sequence: TGCGCCAGCAGCCTTGGAGACAGAAACAATCAGCCCCAGCATTTT. Translating gives CASSLGDRNNQPQHF.

This chain links TRBV5-4 with TRBJ2-3; 10 bases agree with TRBD2. The CDR3 is made up of 14 amino acids. Germline V gene data show CDR1 as SGHNT and CDR2 as YYREEE (reference sequence). Losses at the gene ends were 6 bases for V and 4 bases for J; bases not matched to a gene: 5. CDR3 sequence reads: CASNLAGAADTQYF. Here the CDR3 DNA reads TGTGCCAGCAACCTAGCGGGAGCGGCAGATACGCAGTATTTT. Combining the CDR3 with reference TRBV5-4 and TRBJ2-3 gives the whole variable domain ETGVTQSPTHLIKTRGQQVTLRCSSQSGHNTVSWYQQALGQGPQFIFQYYREEENGRGNFPPRFSGLQFPNYSSELNVNALELDDSALYLCASNLAGAADTQYFGPGTRLTVL.

The chain recombines TRBV6-1 with TRBJ2-7; no reliable D call. CDR3 length equals 13 residues. The germline V and J ends were trimmed by 4 bases and 3 bases, with 10 bases remaining between them. The germline V gene has CDR1 MNHNS and CDR2 SASEGT. CDR3 bases: TGTGCCAGCAGTGCCAACAGAATCTACGAGCAGTACTTC. Protein sequence: CASSANRIYEQYF.

This rearrangement joins TRBV23-1 to TRBJ1-1; D is unresolved. TRBV23-1 is filed as an ORF, its function uncertain. V shed 3 bases and J shed 3 bases, with 14 bases lying between them. CDR3 length: 15 amino acids. The CDR3 reads CASSHPLLRYTEAFF. The CDR3 region has the DNA TGCGCCAGCAGTCACCCCCTGCTGAGATACACTGAAGCTTTCTTT.

The chain joins TRBV12-5 to TRBJ2-7, with D tentatively TRBD1 (5 bases). Trimming removed 7 bases at V and 3 bases at J, with 28 bases between. Germline values: CDR1 LGHNT, CDR2 FRNRAP. This CDR3 region has 18 residues. CDR3 loop: CASVPEKGHQLNVYEQYF. CDR3 DNA: TGTGCTAGTGTTCCCGAAAAGGGGCATCAGCTGAACGTCTACGAGCAGTACTTC. Variable domain in full (rest from reference TRBV12-5 and TRBJ2-7): DARVTQTPRHKVTEMGQEVTMRCQPILGHNTVFWYRQTMMQGLELLAYFRNRAPLDDSGMPKDRFSAEMPDATLATLKIQPSEPRDSAVYFCASVPEKGHQLNVYEQYFGPGTRLTVT.